These T cell receptor beta chains were read from a single sample in a study of blood T cell repertoires in COVID-19. Assay: immunoSEQ multiplex PCR; the TCRdb copy retains only in-frame clones and omits some. The sample records fewer than 200,000 clones, 80% to 90% being singletons. The sequenced material came from peripheral blood. Receptors were obtained from an older woman with COVID-19, enrolled during active disease. The CDR3 runs from the conserved cysteine through the conserved F or W. The D gene is left open where the match is weak. Clone size is not always given. Where it is, it says once, few, many or a class for expanded clones.

V gene: TRBV21-1; J gene: TRBJ2-5; D gene: NA; clone size: NA; CDR3 DNA: TGTGCCAGCAGCACGGGGGGTGGAGAGACCCAGTACTTC; CDR3 protein: CASSTGGGETQYF
V gene: TRBV7-9; J gene: TRBJ2-2; D gene: NA; clone size: NA; CDR3 DNA: TGTGCCAGCAGCATCCTAGGAAGCGGCGGGGAGCTGTTTTTT; CDR3 protein: CASSILGSGGELFF
V gene: TRBV7-2; J gene: TRBJ2-3; D gene: TRBD1; clone size: NA; CDR3 DNA: TGTGCCAGCAGCACCAGGACAGGGGGCAGAGATACGCAGTATTTT; CDR3 protein: CASSTRTGGRDTQYF
V gene: TRBV6-1; J gene: TRBJ2-2; D gene: TRBD1; clone size: NA; CDR3 DNA: TGTGCCAGCAGTGCTGAGACAGGGTGGTTCGCCGGGGAGCTGTTTTTT; CDR3 protein: CASSAETGWFAGELFF
V gene: TRBV5-4; J gene: TRBJ2-6; D gene: NA; clone size: NA; CDR3 DNA: TGTGCCAGCAGCTCCACGGGGGACGGAGCTGGGGCCAACGTCCTGACTTTC; CDR3 protein: CASSSTGDGAGANVLTF
V gene: TRBV5-1; J gene: TRBJ2-3; D gene: TRBD2; clone size: NA; CDR3 DNA: TGCGCCAGCAGCCCGGAACAGCGGGGTCTCACAGATACGCAGTATTTT; CDR3 protein: CASSPEQRGLTDTQYF
V gene: TRBV5-8; J gene: TRBJ1-5; D gene: NA; clone size: NA; CDR3 DNA: TGTGCCAGCAGTAAACAGGCGAATCAGCCCCAGCATTTT; CDR3 protein: CASSKQANQPQHF
V gene: TRBV6-5; J gene: TRBJ1-2; D gene: NA; clone size: NA; CDR3 DNA: TGTGCCAGCAGCCTAGAAGGTCGTATTAACTATGGCTACACCTTC; CDR3 protein: CASSLEGRINYGYTF
V gene: TRBV5-1; J gene: TRBJ1-4; D gene: NA; clone size: NA; CDR3 DNA: TGCGCCAGCAGCTTTAAAAGCGACTCTAATGAAAAACTGTTTTTT; CDR3 protein: CASSFKSDSNEKLFF
V gene: TRBV5-1; J gene: TRBJ1-2; D gene: NA; clone size: NA; CDR3 DNA: TGCGCCAGCAGCTTGTCCGGGGGCTATGGCTACACCTTC; CDR3 protein: CASSLSGGYGYTF
V gene: TRBV24-1; J gene: TRBJ1-5; D gene: TRBD1; clone size: NA; CDR3 DNA: TGTGCCACCAGTGATGCGGGACAGGGGGCAAATCAGCCCCAGCATTTT; CDR3 protein: CATSDAGQGANQPQHF
V gene: TRBV27; J gene: TRBJ1-1; D gene: NA; clone size: NA; CDR3 DNA: TGTGCCAGCAGGTCGGCAGGGAACACTGAAGCTTTCTTT; CDR3 protein: CASRSAGNTEAFF
V gene: TRBV5-1; J gene: TRBJ2-5; D gene: TRBD2; clone size: NA; CDR3 DNA: TGCGCCAGCAGCTTGGCCCCAGCGGGAGGGGGACAAGAGACCCAGTACTTC; CDR3 protein: CASSLAPAGGGQETQYF
V gene: TRBV9; J gene: TRBJ2-2; D gene: TRBD2; clone size: NA; CDR3 DNA: TGTGCCAGCGCCCGAAGCGGGGGGGCCGGGGAGCTGTTTTTT; CDR3 protein: CASARSGGAGELFF
V gene: TRBV6-5; J gene: TRBJ2-3; D gene: NA; clone size: NA; CDR3 DNA: TGTGCCAGCGGGATCGGGACTCGCACAGATACGCAGTATTTT; CDR3 protein: CASGIGTRTDTQYF
V gene: TRBV10-2; J gene: TRBJ1-1; D gene: NA; clone size: NA; CDR3 DNA: TGCGCCAGCGTGCGGGGAATGAACACTGAAGCTTTCTTT; CDR3 protein: CASVRGMNTEAFF
V gene: TRBV5-5; J gene: TRBJ2-5; D gene: NA; clone size: NA; CDR3 DNA: TGTGCCAGCAGCCATCAAGAGACCCAGTACTTC; CDR3 protein: CASSHQETQYF
V gene: TRBV7-8; J gene: TRBJ2-1; D gene: TRBD2; clone size: NA; CDR3 DNA: TGTGCCAGCAGCTTCGGAACCGGGACTAGCGGAAGGAGCTCCTACAATGAGCAGTTCTTC; CDR3 protein: CASSFGTGTSGRSSYNEQFF
V gene: TRBV30; J gene: TRBJ1-5; D gene: NA; clone size: few; CDR3 DNA: TGTGCCTGGAGTTCGCGCGGCGCGGCGTACAATCAGCCCCAGCATTTT; CDR3 protein: CAWSSRGAAYNQPQHF
V gene: TRBV6-5; J gene: TRBJ1-1; D gene: TRBD1; clone size: NA; CDR3 DNA: TGTGCCAGCAGTTTGACAGGGAATCAGAACACTGAAGCTTTCTTT; CDR3 protein: CASSLTGNQNTEAFF
V gene: TRBV18; J gene: TRBJ1-1; D gene: TRBD1; clone size: once; CDR3 DNA: TGTGCCAGCTCACCTGCACGGACAGGGCAGTCCGAAGTGGCTCAAAGTGAAGCTTTCTTT; CDR3 protein: CASSPARTGQSEVAQSEAFF
V gene: TRBV9; J gene: TRBJ2-5; D gene: TRBD2; clone size: NA; CDR3 DNA: TGTGCCAGCAGCGTAGCCGTAGCGGGAGGGCAAGAGACCCAGTACTTC; CDR3 protein: CASSVAVAGGQETQYF
V gene: TRBV7-2; J gene: TRBJ2-7; D gene: NA; clone size: NA; CDR3 DNA: TGTGCCAGCAGCTTAGGGACTACCGGGACTGCCTACGAGCAGTACTTC; CDR3 protein: CASSLGTTGTAYEQYF
V gene: TRBV7-9; J gene: TRBJ1-1; D gene: NA; clone size: NA; CDR3 DNA: TGTGCCAGCAGCCTAGAGAGGGTAGAAGCTTTCTTT; CDR3 protein: CASSLERVEAFF
V gene: TRBV11-2; J gene: TRBJ1-6; D gene: NA; clone size: once; CDR3 DNA: TGTGCCAGCAGCCGGGACGCCGGGAGCTCCTATAATTCACCCCTCCACTTT; CDR3 protein: CASSRDAGSSYNSPLHF
V gene: TRBV9; J gene: TRBJ1-6; D gene: NA; clone size: NA; CDR3 DNA: TGTGCCAGCAGCGGTCCAGGGCTGGGAAATTCACCCCTCCACTTT; CDR3 protein: CASSGPGLGNSPLHF
V gene: TRBV5-4; J gene: TRBJ1-1; D gene: NA; clone size: NA; CDR3 DNA: TGTGCCAGCAGGCAAGACATAAGGCTCACTGAAGCTTTCTTT; CDR3 protein: CASRQDIRLTEAFF
V gene: TRBV5-1; J gene: TRBJ1-5; D gene: TRBD1; clone size: NA; CDR3 DNA: TGCGCCAGCAGCTTGGGGACAGGGAGAGATCAGCCCCAGCATTTT; CDR3 protein: CASSLGTGRDQPQHF
V gene: TRBV12-5; J gene: TRBJ1-5; D gene: NA; clone size: NA; CDR3 DNA: TGTGCTAGTGGTCCCTCCAATCAGCCCCAGCATTTT; CDR3 protein: CASGPSNQPQHF
V gene: TRBV27; J gene: TRBJ1-1; D gene: NA; clone size: NA; CDR3 DNA: TGTGCCAGCGCCACCCTGGGTATAGCCTCGAACACTGAAGCTTTCTTT; CDR3 protein: CASATLGIASNTEAFF
V gene: TRBV5-8; J gene: TRBJ1-1; D gene: NA; clone size: NA; CDR3 DNA: TGTGCCAGCAGGCGCGCAGGCCCGGGAACTGAAGCTTTCTTT; CDR3 protein: CASRRAGPGTEAFF
V gene: TRBV7-3; J gene: TRBJ1-1; D gene: NA; clone size: NA; CDR3 DNA: TGTGCCAGCAGCACCACACAGGAAGCCACTGAAGCTTTCTTT; CDR3 protein: CASSTTQEATEAFF
V gene: TRBV6-1; J gene: TRBJ1-3; D gene: NA; clone size: NA; CDR3 DNA: TGTGCCAGCAGTGAAAGTGGGCAGGCCGTCTCTGGAAACACCATATATTTT; CDR3 protein: CASSESGQAVSGNTIYF
V gene: TRBV2; J gene: TRBJ1-5; D gene: TRBD1; clone size: NA; CDR3 DNA: TGTGCCAGCAGTCGGACAGGCCGGAATCAGCCCCAGCATTTT; CDR3 protein: CASSRTGRNQPQHF
V gene: TRBV7-8; J gene: TRBJ2-3; D gene: TRBD2; clone size: few; CDR3 DNA: TGTGCCAGCAGCTCAGAGCGGGGGGGGCGCCGCACAGATACGCAGTATTTT; CDR3 protein: CASSSERGGRRTDTQYF
V gene: TRBV6-5; J gene: TRBJ2-1; D gene: NA; clone size: NA; CDR3 DNA: TGTGCCAGCAGTTACCGGGGAGAGTGGAGAAATGAGCAGTTCTTC; CDR3 protein: CASSYRGEWRNEQFF
V gene: TRBV30; J gene: TRBJ1-6; D gene: TRBD1; clone size: NA; CDR3 DNA: TGTGCCTGGAGTAGAGGACAGGGAAATTCACCCCTCCACTTT; CDR3 protein: CAWSRGQGNSPLHF
V gene: TRBV10-2; J gene: TRBJ2-2; D gene: NA; clone size: NA; CDR3 DNA: TGCGCCAGCAGCCCCTTGAGGGACACCGGGGAGCTGTTTTTT; CDR3 protein: CASSPLRDTGELFF
V gene: TRBV18; J gene: TRBJ1-6; D gene: NA; clone size: NA; CDR3 DNA: TGTGCCAGCTCACCAATCAGCTCCTATAATTCACCCCTCCACTTT; CDR3 protein: CASSPISSYNSPLHF
V gene: TRBV29-1; J gene: TRBJ2-2; D gene: NA; clone size: NA; CDR3 DNA: TGCAGCGTTGAAGTTGGGGATTTAGAGGGCGGGGAGCTGTTTTTT; CDR3 protein: CSVEVGDLEGGELFF
V gene: TRBV18; J gene: TRBJ1-5; D gene: TRBD1; clone size: NA; CDR3 DNA: TGTGCCAGCTCACTCAGGGCCTCAACCGGGACAGGGGGCAATCAGCCCCAGCATTTT; CDR3 protein: CASSLRASTGTGGNQPQHF
V gene: TRBV19; J gene: TRBJ1-1; D gene: NA; clone size: NA; CDR3 DNA: TGTGCCAGTAGTACGACCCTTGGTGGAGGCACTGAAGCTTTCTTT; CDR3 protein: CASSTTLGGGTEAFF
V gene: TRBV6-6; J gene: TRBJ1-2; D gene: NA; clone size: NA; CDR3 DNA: TGTGCCAGCAGTCCACCCGGGGGGGACTATGGCTACACCTTC; CDR3 protein: CASSPPGGDYGYTF
V gene: TRBV28; J gene: TRBJ1-5; D gene: NA; clone size: NA; CDR3 DNA: TGTGCCAGCAGCCCAGGGCCCAGGGCTCAGCCCCAGCATTTT; CDR3 protein: CASSPGPRAQPQHF
V gene: TRBV10-3; J gene: TRBJ2-1; D gene: NA; clone size: NA; CDR3 DNA: TGTGCCATCAGTCCGACAGTCTACAATGAGCAGTTCTTC; CDR3 protein: CAISPTVYNEQFF
V gene: TRBV29-1; J gene: TRBJ2-1; D gene: TRBD2; clone size: NA; CDR3 DNA: TGCAGCGTTTATAGGGCTATGTCTAGCGGGGGGGCCGCAGAGCAGTTCTTC; CDR3 protein: CSVYRAMSSGGAAEQFF
V gene: TRBV24-1; J gene: TRBJ2-1; D gene: TRBD2; clone size: NA; CDR3 DNA: TGTGCCACCAGTGATACTAGCGGGAGGAATGAGCAGTTCTTC; CDR3 protein: CATSDTSGRNEQFF
V gene: TRBV27; J gene: TRBJ1-1; D gene: TRBD1; clone size: NA; CDR3 DNA: TGTGCCAGCAGCCCGACAGGGGATGGGACTGAAGCTTTCTTT; CDR3 protein: CASSPTGDGTEAFF